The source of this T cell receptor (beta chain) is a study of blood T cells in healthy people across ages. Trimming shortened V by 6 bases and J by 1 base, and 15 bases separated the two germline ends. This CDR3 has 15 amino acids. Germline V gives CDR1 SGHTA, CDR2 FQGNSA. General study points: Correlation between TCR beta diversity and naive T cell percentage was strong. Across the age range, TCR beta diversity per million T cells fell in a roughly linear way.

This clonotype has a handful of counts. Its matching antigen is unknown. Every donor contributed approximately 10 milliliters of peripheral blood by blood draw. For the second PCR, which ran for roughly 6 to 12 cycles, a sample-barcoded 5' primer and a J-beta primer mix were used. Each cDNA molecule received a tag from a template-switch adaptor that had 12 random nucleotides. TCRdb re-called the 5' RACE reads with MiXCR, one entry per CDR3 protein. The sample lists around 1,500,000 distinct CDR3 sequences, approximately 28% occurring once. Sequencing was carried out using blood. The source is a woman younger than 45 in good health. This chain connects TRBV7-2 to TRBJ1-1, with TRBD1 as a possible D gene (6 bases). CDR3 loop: CASSSRGTRNTEAFF. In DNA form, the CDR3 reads TGTGCCAGCAGTTCTCGGGGGACACGGAACACTGAAGCTTTCTTT.